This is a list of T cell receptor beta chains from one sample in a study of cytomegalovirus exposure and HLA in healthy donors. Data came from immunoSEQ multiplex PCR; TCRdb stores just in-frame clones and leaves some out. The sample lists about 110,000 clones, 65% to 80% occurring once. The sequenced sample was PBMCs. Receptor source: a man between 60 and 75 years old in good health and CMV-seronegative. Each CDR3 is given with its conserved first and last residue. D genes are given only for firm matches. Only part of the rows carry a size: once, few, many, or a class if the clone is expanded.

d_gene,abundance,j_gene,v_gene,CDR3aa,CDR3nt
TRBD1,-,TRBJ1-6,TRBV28,CASSPSTGGNSPLHF,TGTGCCAGCAGTCCCTCGACAGGGGGTAACTCACCCCTCCACTTT
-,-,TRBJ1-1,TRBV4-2,CASSPGTLMNTEAFF,TGTGCCAGCAGCCCAGGCACCCTCATGAACACTGAAGCTTTCTTT
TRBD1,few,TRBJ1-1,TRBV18,CASSPMMGTGIGTEAFF,TGTGCCAGCTCACCCATGATGGGGACAGGGATCGGAACTGAAGCTTTCTTT
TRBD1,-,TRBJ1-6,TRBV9,CASSVKGASPLHF,TGTGCCAGCAGCGTGAAGGGGGCTTCACCCCTCCACTTT
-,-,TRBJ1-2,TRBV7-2,CASSPGGGALYGYTF,TGTGCCAGCAGCCCCGGTGGAGGGGCCCTCTATGGCTACACCTTC
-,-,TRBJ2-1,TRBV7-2,CASSLARDNEQFF,TGTGCCAGCAGCTTAGCGCGGGACAATGAGCAGTTCTTC
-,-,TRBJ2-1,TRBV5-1,CASSLVYNEQFF,TGCGCCAGCAGCTTGGTATACAATGAGCAGTTCTTC
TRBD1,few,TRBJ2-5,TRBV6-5,CASSPQGAAETQYF,TGTGCCAGCAGCCCTCAGGGGGCCGCAGAGACCCAGTACTTC
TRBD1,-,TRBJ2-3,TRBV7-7,CASSPDRGQDTQYF,TGTGCCAGCAGCCCAGACAGGGGGCAAGATACGCAGTATTTT
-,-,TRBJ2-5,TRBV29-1,CSAKDRPPRETQYF,TGCAGCGCTAAGGACAGACCACCCCGAGAGACCCAGTACTTC
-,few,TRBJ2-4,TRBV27,CASSPQGPLRNIQYF,TGTGCCAGCAGTCCCCAGGGGCCACTGAGAAACATTCAGTACTTC
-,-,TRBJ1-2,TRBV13,CASSPYDTYGYTF,TGTGCCAGCAGCCCATATGACACCTATGGCTACACCTTC
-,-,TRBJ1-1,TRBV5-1,CASREQGDDTEAFF,TGCGCCAGTAGAGAACAGGGTGATGACACTGAAGCTTTCTTT
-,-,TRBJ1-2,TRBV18,CASSPVLERGYGYTF,TGTGCCAGCTCACCCGTACTGGAGCGGGGCTATGGCTACACCTTC
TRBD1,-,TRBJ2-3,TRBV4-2,CASSQGQSTDTQYF,TGTGCCAGCAGCCAGGGACAGAGCACAGATACGCAGTATTTT
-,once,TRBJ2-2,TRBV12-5,CASGFSGAKTNTGELFF,TGTGCTAGTGGTTTTTCAGGGGCGAAAACGAACACCGGGGAGCTGTTTTTT
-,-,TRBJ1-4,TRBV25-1,CASSEWFRTNEKLFF,TGTGCCAGCAGTGAATGGTTCAGAACTAATGAAAAACTGTTTTTT
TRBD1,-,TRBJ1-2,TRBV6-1,CASSEPGQIYGYTF,TGTGCCAGCAGTGAACCGGGACAGATCTATGGCTACACCTTC
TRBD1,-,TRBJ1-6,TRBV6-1,CAGRQGGRSPLHF,TGTGCCGGCAGACAGGGGGGAAGGTCACCCCTCCACTTT
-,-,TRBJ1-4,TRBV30,CAWRTPATNEKLFF,TGTGCCTGGAGAACACCCGCAACTAATGAAAAACTGTTTTTT
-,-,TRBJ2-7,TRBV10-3,CAISRQPLVEQYF,TGTGCCATCAGCCGACAACCTCTGGTCGAGCAGTACTTC
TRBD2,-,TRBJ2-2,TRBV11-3,CASSPSGGATGELFF,TGTGCCAGCAGCCCAAGCGGGGGGGCAACCGGGGAGCTGTTTTTT
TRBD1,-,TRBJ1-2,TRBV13,CASSRGEGQGYGYTF,TGTGCCAGCAGCCGGGGGGAAGGACAGGGCTATGGCTACACCTTC
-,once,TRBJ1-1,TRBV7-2,CASSNTGLNTEAFF,TGTGCCAGCAGCAATACAGGGTTGAACACTGAAGCTTTCTTT
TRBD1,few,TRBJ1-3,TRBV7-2,CASSPQTGIGNTIYF,TGTGCCAGCAGCCCCCAGACAGGGATTGGAAACACCATATATTTT
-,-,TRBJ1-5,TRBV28,CASSSVNSNQPQHF,TGTGCCAGCAGTTCGGTCAATAGCAATCAGCCCCAGCATTTT
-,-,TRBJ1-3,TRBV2,CASSYLSSGNTIYF,TGTGCCAGCAGTTATCTAAGCTCTGGAAACACCATATATTTT
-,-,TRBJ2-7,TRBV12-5,CASGLTGTPRNEQYF,TGTGCTAGTGGTTTAACCGGGACTCCTCGCAACGAGCAGTACTTC
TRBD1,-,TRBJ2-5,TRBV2,CASTSGQGPQETQYF,TGTGCCAGCACCTCAGGACAGGGGCCCCAGGAGACCCAGTACTTC
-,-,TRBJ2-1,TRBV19,CASKPEVAYNEQFF,TGTGCCAGTAAACCGGAGGTGGCCTACAATGAGCAGTTCTTC
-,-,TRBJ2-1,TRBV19,CASSIVLRGNEQFF,TGTGCCAGTAGTATAGTGCTGAGAGGGAATGAGCAGTTCTTC
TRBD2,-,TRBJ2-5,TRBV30,CACREGGVETQYF,TGTGCCTGTAGGGAGGGAGGGGTGGAGACCCAGTACTTC
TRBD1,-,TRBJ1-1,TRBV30,CAWSVTGDAEAFF,TGTGCCTGGAGTGTGACAGGGGACGCTGAAGCTTTCTTT
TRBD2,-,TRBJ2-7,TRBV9,CASSQTGSGGSYEQYF,TGTGCCAGCAGTCAAACGGGTAGCGGGGGTTCCTACGAGCAGTACTTC
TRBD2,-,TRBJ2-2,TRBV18,CASSPVGAGGGTGELFF,TGTGCCAGCTCACCGGTAGGGGCCGGCGGGGGCACCGGGGAGCTGTTTTTT
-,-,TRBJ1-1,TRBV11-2,CASSLGRMNTEAFF,TGTGCCAGCAGCTTAGGGCGGATGAACACTGAAGCTTTCTTT
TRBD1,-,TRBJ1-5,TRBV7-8,CASSLGQGGQPQHF,TGTGCCAGCAGCTTGGGACAGGGAGGACAGCCCCAGCATTTT
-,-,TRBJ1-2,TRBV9,CASSVEGRANYGYTF,TGTGCCAGCAGCGTAGAGGGCAGGGCTAACTATGGCTACACCTTC
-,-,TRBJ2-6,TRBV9,CASSVNTGISGANVLTF,TGTGCCAGCAGCGTAAACACAGGGATCAGTGGGGCCAACGTCCTGACTTTC
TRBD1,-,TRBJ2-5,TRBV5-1,CASSLGTGVETQYF,TGCGCCAGCAGCCTGGGGACAGGGGTCGAGACCCAGTACTTC
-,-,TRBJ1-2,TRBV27,CASSLSSGGTNYGYTF,TGTGCCAGCAGTTTATCGTCGGGGGGAACTAACTATGGCTACACCTTC
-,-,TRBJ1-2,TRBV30,CAWIKATNYGYTF,TGTGCCTGGATTAAAGCAACTAACTATGGCTACACCTTC
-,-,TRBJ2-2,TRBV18,CASSPGWGAGELFF,TGTGCCAGCTCACCTGGATGGGGCGCCGGGGAGCTGTTTTTT
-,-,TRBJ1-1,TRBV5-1,CASSLVGQNTEAFF,TGCGCCAGCAGCTTGGTGGGCCAGAACACTGAAGCTTTCTTT
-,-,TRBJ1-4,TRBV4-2,CASGKRPVQGAEKLFF,TGTGCCAGCGGCAAGAGGCCCGTACAGGGCGCTGAAAAACTGTTTTTT